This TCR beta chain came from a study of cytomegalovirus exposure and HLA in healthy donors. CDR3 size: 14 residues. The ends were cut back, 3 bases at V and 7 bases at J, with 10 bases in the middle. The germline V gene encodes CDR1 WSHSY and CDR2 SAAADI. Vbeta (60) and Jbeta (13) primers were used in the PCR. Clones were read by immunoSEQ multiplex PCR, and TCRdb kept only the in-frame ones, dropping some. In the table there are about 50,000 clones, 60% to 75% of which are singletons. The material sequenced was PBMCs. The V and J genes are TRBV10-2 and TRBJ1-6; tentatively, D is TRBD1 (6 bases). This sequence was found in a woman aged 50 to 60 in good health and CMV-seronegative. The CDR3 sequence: CASSEQGENSPLHF. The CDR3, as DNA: TGCGCCAGCAGTGAACAGGGAGAGAATTCACCCCTCCACTTT.